This TCR beta chain was captured in a study of human T cells and chemical hapten exposure. For the study at large: DPC at 2% was the sensitizing agent, placed on around 2 cm by around 2 cm of upper inner arm skin.

The time point denotes: pre-sensitization, week 0. Noted treatment: therapeutic diphenylcyclopropenone sensitization with weekly scalp DPC. Total RNA came from unfractionated whole blood. Ahead of applying each patch test, blood was sampled. The library gave individual cDNA molecules unique molecular identifiers. One entry per CDR3 protein results from TCRdb running MiXCR on the RACE reads. The data hold roughly 56,000 distinct CDR3 sequences, with roughly 9% observed a single time. The CDR3 runs to 17 residues. The V gene's germline CDR1 is SGHTA and CDR2 FQGNSA. The V gene lost 5 bases and the J gene lost 2 bases, with 19 bases spanning the gap.

This TCR derives from a woman younger than 45 with alopecia areata. Some clones in this sample may be carry-over from other donors' samples. The chain couples TRBV7-2 to TRBJ2-1; a weak D match, TRBD2 (6 bases). Source: whole blood, taken in connection with sensitization to the hapten diphenylcyclopropenone (DPC). CDR3 nucleotide sequence: TGTGCCAGCAGCCGCGAGGTCCCCGGGGGTCCCTACAATGAGCAGTTCTTC. Protein: CASSREVPGGPYNEQFF.